This T cell receptor beta chain is from a study of T-cell memory formation after mild COVID-19. Study-level information: Each donor largely had its own TCR clusters.

TCR alpha and TCR beta cDNA libraries carrying sample barcodes and UMIs came from 5'RACE with constant-segment primers. TCRdb reprocessed the 5' RACE reads via MiXCR and lists one record per CDR3 protein. The table shows roughly 150,000 distinct CDR3 sequences, with under 15% occurring only once. The study, taken as a whole, reports: Among contracting clones, CD4+ were mainly CM/EM and CD8+ enriched in EMRA. Balance between CD4 and CD8 was seen in clones contracting day 15 to 85, and a CD4+ lean was seen in later expanders.

The germline V gene encodes CDR1 SGHNT and CDR2 YYREEE (reference sequence). V shed 5 bases and J shed 2 bases, with 13 bases lying between them. The CDR3 totals 14 residues. Ten or more counts support this clonotype. Its antigen is as yet unknown. The sample was PBMCs or a T cell subset sorted from them (not recorded which). The sequence derives from a man younger than 30 who had mild COVID-19 (a few samples of this study predate the infection). Cell type and time point are not known. J is TRBJ1-1 and V is TRBV5-4; D may be TRBD1 (5 bases). CDR3 amino acids: CASRPDSDNTEAFF. CDR3 bases: TGTGCCAGCAGACCCGACAGTGACAACACTGAAGCTTTCTTT.